This T cell receptor (beta chain) was captured in a study of cytomegalovirus exposure and HLA in healthy donors (dated by TCRdb to 2016 to 2017). About the full investigation: An earlier analysis of several hundred of the donors reported 250 to 350 Gb of sequence data and 120 million or so unique TCR beta sequences from 150 million to 200 million T cells. Roughly 300 gigabases of sequencing data and tens of millions of unique TCR sequences were included in an early release covering roughly 600 HLA-typed donors. Of the 300 to 450 genotyped donors, 81% were placed in the genetic ancestry cluster associated with self-reported Caucasian donors. The study aimed to test whether signatures of past pathogen exposure could be identified by cataloging public T cell receptors. Using immunosequencing, the study profiled T cell repertoires from 666 subjects and related those repertoires to cytomegalovirus serostatus. A separate validation cohort of about 110 different subjects was used in addition to the roughly 620-subject first cohort. High-throughput TCR immunosequencing, statistical association of individual TCRs with disease status, and machine learning were combined to predict cytomegalovirus infection status. A later analysis re-examined previously published TCR beta repertoires from just over 650 donors and added high-resolution HLA genotyping to investigate patterns of TCR occurrence. In the later analysis, no new phenotypic data were used to find candidate immune exposures; instead, reliance was placed on TCR beta sequences and their occurrence across donors. An earlier analysis of approximately 640 of the donors applied high-throughput TCR beta sequencing to assess whether each TCR beta V gene segment acted as functional or pseudogenic. Donor age, sex, ethnicity and CMV serostatus were collected together with the repertoire data. Genome-wide SNP genotypes for about three fifths of the roughly 700 donors were used in a later genetic analysis, which treated that subset as a discovery cohort. Every repertoire in the discovery cohort had been generated on one and the same sequencing platform. Class I and class II HLA loci were covered by the typing at four-digit resolution. Typing coverage differed by locus: A, B, C, DRB1 and DQB1 were typed in about 629-640 donors, DQA1 in about 500, DPA1 in 600 to 610, and DPB1 in about 450. Several DR-DQ haplotypes were treated as single units for association and clustering because of strong linkage in the cohort. Among some 410 genotyped donors of the cohort, an average of around 240,000 unique TCR beta nucleotide sequences were sequenced per donor, about a sixth of them non-productive.

To prepare the library, the immunoSEQ multiplex PCR assay was applied. For the multiplex PCR, a mixture combining 60 forward primers for TCR Vbeta segments and 13 reverse primers for TCR Jbeta segments was used. A multiplex PCR assay on genomic DNA amplified the CDR3 region of rearranged TCR beta genes. The Illumina HiSeq System was used to sequence the amplified TCR beta libraries as 87-base-pair reads. Per the source publication's procedure: Across the 670 or so repertoires, a later analysis counted approximately 75 million unique TCR beta chains, around 11 million of which were shared by at least two donors. A nearest-neighbor algorithm error-corrected the raw reads and collapsed the reads into unique sequences, merging closely related sequences to remove PCR and sequencing errors. V, D and J gene segments were assigned by aligning CDR3 sequences to IMGT reference sequences. For a sequence to be retained, at least a six-nucleotide match to both a V gene segment and a J gene segment was required. A rearrangement counted as productive if the CDR3 had no stop codons and remained in frame with V and J, and every other rearrangement counted as non-productive. CDR3 was defined according to IMGT convention as the region running from the second conserved V-encoded cysteine to the conserved J-encoded phenylalanine. Sequences without an unambiguous match to a single V gene segment were excluded from the earlier analysis of about 630 of the donors. An earlier analysis of about 600 of the donors called V segments functional above 56.7% productive rearrangements and segregating when the between-donor standard deviation exceeded 5%. To diagnose cytomegalovirus status from the catalog of TCR beta chain sequences, a statistical classification framework was built. A later analysis assigned V and J genes by comparing TCR nucleotide sequences with IMGT/GENE-DB human TR gene sequences. The TCRdist pipeline was used in a later analysis to assign CDR3 sequences and most-parsimonious VDJ recombination scenarios. In a later analysis, every TCR beta chain was defined by the combination of its CDR3 amino acid sequence and its V-gene family, and reads without a unique V-gene family were dropped. As a way to deal with suspected cross-contamination and a sequencing artifact, a later analysis dropped 450 to 600 nucleotide sequences that were highly shared and had low generation probability. A later analysis calculated a clonal expansion index for each public chain from normalized within-repertoire ranks of inferred template counts. In a later analysis, generation probabilities were computed with a VDJ recombination model fitted to out-of-frame rearrangements, and the resulting probabilities were checked against IGoR. A later analysis scored TCR-TCR, TCR-HLA and TCR-CMV co-occurrence with hypergeometric tests, applying a repertoire-size bias correction to TCR pairs. To estimate false discovery rates, a later analysis permuted the HLA or CMV assignments 20 times. In a later analysis, co-occurring TCRs were grouped using DBSCAN, and TCRdist sequence similarity was added for clustering within HLA-allele-positive subsets. Repertoires with fewer than 30,000 or more than 120,000 public chains, plus five repertoires with anomalous nucleotide sharing, were excluded from co-occurrence clustering. TCRdb provides this immuneACCESS table in a form limited to in-frame rearrangements. Some clones are lacking; in checked studies, under half of them reflect an unresolved V gene, and why the rest are absent is not known. V, J and clone size are taken as reported in that table, and D and trimming were inferred from the DNA itself. This sample comprises about 65,000 clones, 80% of them detected only once. Of the sample, about 4.5% falls within the top ten clones.

Worth noting for this clone: No cognate antigen has been identified for it. Base qualities are missing; no much larger clone stands one base away.

The cohort comprised hundreds of healthy bone marrow donors. At the time of sampling, all cohort members were nominally healthy, though unrecorded immune exposures were likely present. The donor was CMV seronegative and belonged to the group of 352 seronegative cohort members. Every donor gave a peripheral blood sample, and the peripheral blood mononuclear cells from that sample were used for TCR beta sequencing. The Qiagen DNeasy Blood Extraction Kit was used to extract genomic DNA from the blood cell samples. What the research found in general, with its limitations: The cohort was sequenced for TCR beta chains only, and without alpha or paired-chain data the features that could be detected were limited. A few of the identified cytomegalovirus-associated TCR beta chains were confirmed in vitro to be specific for cytomegalovirus antigens. In a later analysis, TCR association rates were found to vary across HLA loci, with the most associated TCRs seen for DRB1 alleles and the fewest for HLA-C alleles. In a later analysis, over 15,000 TCR beta sequences were associated with specific HLA alleles at a false discovery rate of 0.05. Cytomegalovirus status was reported to be diagnosed by the classifier with high specificity and sensitivity in both the original and validation cohorts. The presence/absence analyses assumed that sequencing depth was roughly uniform across donors, and that assumption may not be true. A later genetic analysis reported fewer N-insertions in productive TCRs among donors in an Asian-associated ancestry cluster than the 666-donor mean. Because counts were too low, 15 to 20 rarely observed V segments, including chromosome 9 orphons, were left out of the earlier analysis of 587 of the donors. According to a later analysis, most CMV-associated TCR beta chains appeared to be HLA-restricted, and the HLA associations seemed to be driven largely by CMV exposure. In a later analysis, HLA-associated TCR beta chains were found to be more clonally expanded and to have lower generation probabilities than equally common non-associated chains. The 87-base-pair reads could not distinguish some IMGT-functional V segments, including TRBV6-2 and TRBV6-3, so those segments were excluded. In an earlier analysis of some 540 of the donors, most TCR beta V segments appeared in productive rearrangements about 87% or about 30% of the time, broadly matching IMGT annotations. Immune exposure information for the cohort was limited to CMV serostatus. In the study, around 160 TCR beta chains were listed as associated with cytomegalovirus. A later genetic analysis associated a missense DCLRE1C variant with V-gene and J-gene trimming of TCR beta chains, and an independent cohort replicated the association. When HLA alleles, especially DR and DQ, strongly co-occurred, TCR associations were difficult to assign to individual alleles. A further reported finding was that TCR beta sequences accurately predicted the HLA-A and HLA-B alleles for most subjects in the first cohort. Correlated functional status among segregating V segments might be attributable to linkage disequilibrium, but an unknown experimental factor could not be ruled out. A cluster of highly shared sequence variants was judged likely to represent a technical artifact of the sequencing pipeline. Most TCR sequences were observed very rarely across donors, whereas some public TCRs were present in many individuals. According to the authors, the approach could potentially be generalized to other disease states and immunological phenotypes. HLA typing was unavailable for some donors at each locus, so association tests used only the typed subset. According to a later analysis, parvovirus B19, influenza, CMV and Epstein-Barr virus appeared linked to several top co-occurrence clusters.

V was cut back by 3 bases and J by 5 bases, leaving a gap of 10 bases between them. From a lookup of the germline V gene, CDR1 and CDR2 are MGHDK and SYGVNS. Reading from cysteine to phenylalanine, the CDR3 counts 13 amino acids. The sequence is cut down to CDR3 DNA, 39 bases in frame from base 1. The rearrangement combines TRBV25-1 with TRBJ2-5, with TRBD1 tentatively as D gene (6 bases match). The source of this sequence is a woman in her twenties or thirties in good health and CMV-seronegative. Sequencing input: PBMCs. The DNA reads TGTGCCAGCAGTGAGGGGGCCGGGGAGACCCAGTACTTC. It translates as CASSEGAGETQYF.